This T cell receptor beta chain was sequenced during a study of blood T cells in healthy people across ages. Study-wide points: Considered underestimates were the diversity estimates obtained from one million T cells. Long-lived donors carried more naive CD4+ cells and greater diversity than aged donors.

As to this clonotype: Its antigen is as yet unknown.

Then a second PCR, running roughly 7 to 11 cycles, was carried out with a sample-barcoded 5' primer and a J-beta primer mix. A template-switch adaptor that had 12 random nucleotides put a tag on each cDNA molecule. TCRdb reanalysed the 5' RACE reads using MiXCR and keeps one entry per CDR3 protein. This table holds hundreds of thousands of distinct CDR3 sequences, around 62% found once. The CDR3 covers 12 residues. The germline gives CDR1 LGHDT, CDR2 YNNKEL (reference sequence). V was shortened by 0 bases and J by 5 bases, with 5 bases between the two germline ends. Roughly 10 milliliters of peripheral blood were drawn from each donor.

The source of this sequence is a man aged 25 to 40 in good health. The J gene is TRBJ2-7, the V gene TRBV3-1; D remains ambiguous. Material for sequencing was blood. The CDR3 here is CASSQDRDEQYF. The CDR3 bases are TGTGCCAGCAGCCAAGACCGGGACGAGCAGTACTTC.